This paragraph reports one TCR beta chain. Germline lookup yields CDR1 LGHNA and CDR2 YNFKEQ. V was clipped by 4 bases and J by 2 bases, with 11 bases between them. CDR3 length equals 14 residues. How the authors handled the data: The assay estimated nucleated cells by amplifying reference gene primers. The data were produced by immunoSEQ multiplex PCR, yet TCRdb's version contains in-frame clones alone and is incomplete. The V and J calls and clone size come from that table; D and trimming were worked out from the DNA. Of some 330,000 clones detected, approximately 90% appear once; the ten largest clones hold 3.5% to 5%. Those who participated ranged in age from roughly 18 to 89 years and resided in 20 to 25 US areas. The study assigned cohorts using participant-reported clinical history. This specimen comes from a study of blood T cell repertoires in COVID-19. On the study more broadly: Nucleic acid was either cDNA or gDNA, and it came from T cells, B-cell-depleted T cells, or PBMCs.

This chain uses TRBV4-2 with TRBJ2-5; D perhaps matches TRBD1 (5 bases). The sequenced sample consisted of PBMCs or T cells enriched from blood (not recorded which). This receptor was taken from a man in his thirties or forties who had recovered from COVID-19. Here the CDR3 reads CASSREGVQETQYF. In DNA, the CDR3 is TGTGCCAGCAGCCGCGAAGGGGTACAAGAGACCCAGTACTTC.